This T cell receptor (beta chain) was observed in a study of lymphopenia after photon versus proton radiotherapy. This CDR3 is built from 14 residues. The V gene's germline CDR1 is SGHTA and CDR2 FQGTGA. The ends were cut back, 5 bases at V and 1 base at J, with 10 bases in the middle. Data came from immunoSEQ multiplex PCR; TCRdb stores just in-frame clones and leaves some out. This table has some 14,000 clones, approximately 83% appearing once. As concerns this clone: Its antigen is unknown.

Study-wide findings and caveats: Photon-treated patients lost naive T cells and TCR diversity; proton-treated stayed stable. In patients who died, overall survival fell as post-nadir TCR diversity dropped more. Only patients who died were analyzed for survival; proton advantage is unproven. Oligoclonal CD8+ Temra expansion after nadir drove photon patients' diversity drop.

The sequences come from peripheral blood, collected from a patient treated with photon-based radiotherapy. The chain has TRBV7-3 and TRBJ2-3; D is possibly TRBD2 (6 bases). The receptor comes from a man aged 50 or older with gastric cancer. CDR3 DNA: TGTGCCAGCAGCCCTACGGGGGGCACAGATACGCAGTATTTT. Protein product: CASSPTGGTDTQYF.